The text below deals with one TCR beta chain. The data were taken from a study of Ad26.COV2.S vaccination and SARS-CoV-2 variants. Clones were read by immunoSEQ multiplex PCR, and TCRdb kept only the in-frame ones, dropping some. The data contain fewer than 300,000 clones, 87% of them singletons. The treatment denotes: roughly 20 received Ad26.COV2.S at low or high dose, single or two shots; 5 received placebo; per-sample allocation not given. Sampling was performed 63 days after the first vaccine or placebo injection. Germline lookup yields CDR1 SGHRS and CDR2 YFSETQ. This CDR3 comprises 15 residues. The V gene lost 1 base and the J gene lost 2 bases, with 10 bases spanning the gap.

This sequence was found in a person between 18 and 60 years old who received the Ad26.COV2.S COVID-19 vaccine or a placebo. The input for sequencing was peripheral blood, taken in a trial of Ad26.COV2.S vaccine versus placebo. V gene TRBV5-1 combines with J gene TRBJ2-1; tentative D call: TRBD1 (6 bases). CDR3 nucleotide sequence: TGCGCCAGCAGCTTGCTATCAGGGGCCTACAATGAGCAGTTCTTC. It yields the protein CASSLLSGAYNEQFF. Supplemented by reference TRBV5-1 and TRBJ2-1, the full variable domain reads KAGVTQTPRYLIKTRGQQVTLSCSPISGHRSVSWYQQTPGQGLQFLFEYFSETQRNKGNFPGRFSGRQFSNSRSEMNVSTLELGDSALYLCASSLLSGAYNEQFFGPGTRLTVL.